The 14 T cell receptor beta chains presented below share a single source sample, sequenced in a study of blood T cell repertoires in COVID-19. The table came from immunoSEQ multiplex PCR; TCRdb's copy has only in-frame clones and leaves some out. The sample has more than 95,000 clones, about 90% seen once; the top ten hold about 3.5%. The specimen sequenced was peripheral blood. Every receptor here comes from a human donor in a cohort sampled during active COVID-19.

With regard to this clone: An end of the junction differs from the germline gene, which may be a read error. Here the CDR3 reads CATSRDATPLRNTIYF. Written as DNA, the CDR3 is TGTGCCACCAGCCGAGATGCAACACCTCTGAGAAACACCATATATTTT. The chain links TRBV15 to TRBJ1-3; D call uncertain. The CDR3 is 16 residues long. CDR1 LNHNV and CDR2 YYDKDF come from the germline V gene (reference sequence).

The CDR3 loop is CASSFRDRSYEQYF. CDR3 nucleotide sequence: TGCGCCAGCAGCTTCCGGGACAGGTCCTACGAGCAGTACTTC. This chain links TRBV5-1 with TRBJ2-7; 8 bases map to TRBD1. Germline V lookup: CDR1 SGHRS, CDR2 YFSETQ. The V and J ends lost 2 bases and 1 base, in that order; junction bases with no gene match: 2. This CDR3 has 14 residues.

The V and J genes are TRBV3-1 (or the pseudogene TRBV3-2) and TRBJ1-2; D perhaps matches TRBD1 (6 bases). In germline, CDR1 is LGHDT, CDR2 YNNKEL (reference sequence). This CDR3 contains 17 residues. Trimming removed 5 bases at V and 2 bases at J, with 21 bases between. DNA of the CDR3: TGTGCCAGCAGCGACCGCGCCCGCAGGGGACCAAACTATGGCTACACCTTC. It encodes CASSDRARRGPNYGYTF.

This clone was picked up one time. V usage is TRBV10-1 and J usage is TRBJ2-3, with 15 bases matching TRBD2. CDR3 size: 17 residues. In germline, CDR1 is WNHNN, CDR2 SYGVQD (reference sequence). V shed 6 bases, J shed 5 bases, and the junction held 9 bases outside the gene matches. The CDR3 sequence is CASSPGLAGGPVDTQYF. CDR3 bases: TGCGCCAGCAGCCCCGGACTAGCGGGGGGGCCGGTAGATACGCAGTATTTT.

The chain employs TRBV27 and TRBJ2-5; 8 bases match TRBD1. Germline-derived CDR1 and CDR2 are MNHEY and SMNVEV (reference sequence). Losses at the gene ends were 3 bases for V and 5 bases for J; bases not matched to a gene: 8. This CDR3 comprises 15 residues. The CDR3 DNA follows: TGTGCCAGCAGTTTCAATAACAGGGGGAGGGAGACCCAGTACTTC. Translation: CASSFNNRGRETQYF.

The V call is TRBV9, the J call TRBJ2-7, with TRBD2 matching over 12 bases. V was clipped by 4 bases and J by 7 bases; unmatched bases: 6. Germline V gene data show CDR1 as SGDLS and CDR2 as YYNGEE. The CDR3 covers 14 residues. CDR3 coding DNA: TGTGCCAGCAGCAGACTAGCGGGAGATGGGGAGCAGTACTTC. Translation: CASSRLAGDGEQYF.

The chain employs TRBV23-1 and TRBJ1-5, with TRBD1 matching 11 bases. TRBV23-1 is annotated as an ORF whose role is uncertain. Unmatched junction bases numbered 8, after V lost 0 bases and J lost 1 base. The CDR3 has 19 residues. This chain's CDR3 is CASSQSEDRGLLSNQPQHF. The DNA of the CDR3 is TGCGCCAGCAGTCAATCCGAGGACAGGGGGCTTCTGAGCAATCAGCCCCAGCATTTT.

V and J are TRBV4-1 and TRBJ1-6, with TRBD1 matching 9 bases. Germline V gene lookup returns CDR1 MGHRA and CDR2 YSYEKL. V trimming: 0 bases; J trimming: 5 bases; junction bases outside the gene matches: 17. CDR3 length: 21 amino acids. For the CDR3, the DNA is TGCGCCAGCAGCCAAGATCAGCAGCGGGACAGGGAACCTCCGAATAATTCACCCCTCCACTTT. Amino acid sequence: CASSQDQQRDREPPNNSPLHF.

J is TRBJ1-5 and V is TRBV18; 9 bases align to TRBD1. There are 14 residues in the CDR3. With 5 bases clipped from V and 5 bases from J, the junction kept 4 bases outside the gene matches. Germline V gives CDR1 KGHSH, CDR2 LQKENI. CDR3 in amino acids: CASSATGGDQPQHF. CDR3 bases: TGTGCCAGCTCAGCCACAGGGGGCGATCAGCCCCAGCATTTT.

The rearrangement links TRBV3-1 (or the pseudogene TRBV3-2) to TRBJ2-5, with 7 bases lining up with TRBD2. With V trimmed by 3 bases and J by 2 bases, 6 bases remained unmatched. This CDR3 region has 15 residues. Germline CDR1 LGHDT, CDR2 YNNKEL (reference sequence). In DNA, the CDR3 is TGTGCCAGCAGCCAGGGAGCGGGAATACAAGAGACCCAGTACTTC. Its translation: CASSQGAGIQETQYF.

This clone turned up a few times. CDR3 amino acids: CASSIRAAGYTF. CDR3 nucleotide sequence: TGTGCCAGTAGTATCAGGGCGGCCGGCTACACCTTC. The chain recombines TRBV19 with TRBJ1-2, with D maybe TRBD1 (5 bases). This CDR3 spans 12 amino acids. Germline V lookup: CDR1 LNHDA, CDR2 SQIVND (reference sequence). Trimming took 3 bases from V and 8 from J, leaving 10 bases between them.

CDR3 sequence reads: CASSPRQGAYEQYF. Here the CDR3 DNA reads TGTGCCAGCAGTCCAAGACAGGGGGCCTACGAGCAGTACTTC. The chain uses TRBV6-2 or TRBV6-3 and TRBJ2-7; 9 nucleotides agree with TRBD1. J was trimmed by 2 bases and V by 5 bases; bases with no gene match: 4. Germline V gene lookup returns CDR1 MNHEY and CDR2 SVGEGT. CDR3 size: 14 residues.

The chain combines TRBV15 with TRBJ2-2; D possibly corresponds to TRBD1 (5 bases). Germline CDR1 reads LNHNV; CDR2 reads YYDKDF (reference sequence). This CDR3 has 14 residues. Trimming removed 7 bases from V and 0 bases from J, with 9 bases in between. The CDR3 region is CATTRAPNTGELFF. CDR3 DNA: TGTGCCACCACCAGGGCCCCGAACACCGGGGAGCTGTTTTTT. Full variable domain (outside the CDR3, taken from reference TRBV15 and TRBJ2-2): DAMVIQNPRYQVTQFGKPVTLSCSQTLNHNVMYWYQQKSSQAPKLLFHYYDKDFNNEADTPDNFQSRRPNTSFCFLDIRSPGLGDTAMYLCATTRAPNTGELFFGEGSRLTVL.

This chain links TRBV5-1 with TRBJ1-3; 7 nucleotides agree with TRBD1. The CDR3 runs 16 residues. V shed 0 bases, J shed 0 bases, and the junction held 3 bases outside the gene matches. The germline V gene has CDR1 SGHRS and CDR2 YFSETQ. The CDR3 DNA reads TGCGCCAGCAGCTTGGGGACAGGAAACTCTGGAAACACCATATATTTT. Translating it yields CASSLGTGNSGNTIYF.